These 25 T cell receptor beta chains were sequenced from one sample in a study of blood T cell repertoires in COVID-19. Using immunoSEQ multiplex PCR, the repertoire was profiled, and TCRdb retains in-frame clones only, with some absent. The repertoire has 650,000 to 800,000 clones, around 89% of them found once; the top ten carry about 0.26%. Sequenced input: peripheral blood. These receptors were taken from a woman in her late teens or twenties with acute or convalescent COVID-19.

The chain has TRBV11-3 and TRBJ2-2, with D possibly TRBD1 on 5 matching bases. V shed 4 bases and J shed 1 base, with 7 bases lying between them. Germline V gene lookup returns CDR1 SGHNT and CDR2 YENEEA. This CDR3 has 14 amino acids. CDR3 sequence: CASSSGWNTGELFF. Written as DNA, the CDR3 is TGTGCCAGCAGCTCAGGGTGGAACACCGGGGAGCTGTTTTTT.

This chain links TRBV30 with TRBJ2-7; tentatively, D is TRBD2 (6 bases). There are 12 residues in the CDR3. Germline V CDR1 and CDR2: GTSNPN, SVGIG (reference sequence). Trimming cost V 2 bases and J 4 bases, with 9 bases left between them. Here the CDR3 DNA reads TGTGCCTGGAGTCCGGGGGATTACGAGCAGTACTTC. Residues: CAWSPGDYEQYF.

This chain links TRBV6-4 with TRBJ1-2; no reliable D call. The ends were cut back, 8 bases at V and 8 bases at J, with 18 bases in the middle. From germline, CDR1 is MRHNA and CDR2 SNTAGT. This CDR3 is 13 amino acids long. The CDR3 nucleotides read TGTGCCAGCTCTCCGGGCCCGGAGGAAGGCTACACCTTC. It specifies CASSPGPEEGYTF.

J is TRBJ2-2 and V is TRBV10-3; 7 bases are shared with TRBD1. The J segment lost 1 base and the V segment lost 8 bases, leaving 4 bases of the junction unmatched. The germline gives CDR1 ENHRY, CDR2 SYGVKD. The CDR3 is 14 amino acids. This chain's CDR3 is CAIQGVGNTGELFF. The CDR3 nucleotides are TGTGCCATCCAGGGGGTCGGGAACACCGGGGAGCTGTTTTTT.

CDR3 residues: CASSEWGEGVKGYTF. CDR3 in DNA: TGTGCCAGCAGTGAATGGGGCGAAGGGGTAAAGGGCTACACCTTC. The chain is built from TRBV6-1 and TRBJ1-2; TRBD1 might be the D (5 bases). The germline CDR1 and CDR2 sequences are MNHNS and SASEGT. Trimming shortened V by 2 bases and J by 8 bases, and 18 bases separated the two germline ends. This CDR3 is built from 15 residues.

The chain links TRBV6-1 to TRBJ2-6; TRBD1 is a possible D gene (6 bases). Trimming took 3 bases from V and 5 from J, leaving 26 bases between them. The germline CDR1 and CDR2 sequences are MNHNS and SASEGT. This CDR3 is 20 amino acids long. CDR3 nucleotide sequence: TGTGCCAGCAGTGAGGTACAGGGTAACCGAGGTCGTTTCAGGGCCAACGTCCTGACTTTC. It specifies CASSEVQGNRGRFRANVLTF.

The chain has TRBV7-3 and TRBJ2-3; D may be TRBD2 (6 bases). CDR1 is SGHTA and CDR2 is FQGTGA in the germline V gene. The CDR3 consists of 15 residues. The ends were cut back, 4 bases at V and 1 base at J, with 12 bases in the middle. CDR3 amino acids: CASSWGGLGTDTQYF. Written as DNA, the CDR3 is TGTGCCAGCAGCTGGGGAGGACTTGGCACAGATACGCAGTATTTT.

The V gene is TRBV28, the J gene TRBJ1-1; 8 bases are shared with TRBD1. The ends lost 7 bases at V and 11 bases at J; junction bases unmatched: 9. Germline values: CDR1 MDHEN, CDR2 SYDVKM. The CDR3 contains 12 residues. CDR3: CASKFRGQEAFF. The CDR3, as DNA: TGTGCCAGCAAGTTCCGGGGACAGGAGGCTTTCTTT.

V gene TRBV28 combines with J gene TRBJ2-6; 7 bases are a match to TRBD1. J gave up 4 bases and V 5 bases, and 11 bases lay outside the gene matches. The CDR3 covers 17 residues. From germline, CDR1 is MDHEN and CDR2 SYDVKM. The CDR3 DNA is TGTGCCAGCAGTCTCCTACAGGGGCGCGGAGGGGCCAACGTCCTGACTTTC. Residues: CASSLLQGRGGANVLTF.

This chain joins TRBV11-2 and TRBJ1-3; no definite D call. Germline V gives CDR1 SGHAT, CDR2 FQNNGV. The CDR3 is 18 amino acids. Trimming shortened V by 3 bases and J by 0 bases, and 18 bases separated the two germline ends. This CDR3 reads CASSFFRGPKSSGNTIYF. CDR3 bases: TGTGCCAGCAGCTTTTTCCGAGGCCCCAAGAGCTCTGGAAACACCATATATTTT.

The chain uses TRBV27 and TRBJ1-4; D remains ambiguous. V dropped 5 bases and J dropped 0 bases, with 10 bases sitting between them. The CDR3 is made up of 15 amino acids. CDR1 and CDR2 (germline): MNHEY, SMNVEV (reference sequence). The CDR3 DNA reads TGTGCCAGCAGTGTCCGGGGTGCAACTAATGAAAAACTGTTTTTT. This translates into CASSVRGATNEKLFF.

The chain uses TRBV21-1 and TRBJ1-6; TRBD1 is the table's D call, not checked against the DNA. TRBV21-1 is listed as a pseudogene. This CDR3 contains 17 residues. CDR3 amino acids: CASSKKGQYRANSPLHF. CDR3 DNA: TGTGCCAGCAGCAAAAAGGGACAGTATAGGGCTAATTCACCCCTCCACTTT.

CDR3 DNA: TGTGCCAGCAGCTTTACTAGCGGCCAAGAGACCCAGTACTTC. Its translation: CASSFTSGQETQYF. The V and J genes are TRBV11-2 and TRBJ2-5, with TRBD2 matching 8 bases. The CDR3 has 14 amino acids. The germline CDR1 and CDR2 sequences are SGHAT and FQNNGV. Germline trimming cut 3 bases from V and 1 base from J; bases unmatched to any gene: 1.

This chain uses TRBV3-1 (or the pseudogene TRBV3-2) with TRBJ1-2; the match to TRBD1 covers 8 bases. Germline lookup yields CDR1 LGHDT and CDR2 YNNKEL (reference sequence). The V segment lost 2 bases and the J segment 7 bases; nucleotides outside the gene matches: 12. The CDR3 is 16 residues long. CDR3 in amino acids: CASSQTGADRGGGYTF. The CDR3 DNA is TGTGCCAGCAGCCAAACAGGCGCAGACAGGGGTGGTGGCTACACCTTC.

On this clone: Other nucleotide sequences from this sample produce the same CDR3. The CDR3 DNA reads TGCGCCAGCAGCCAAGTCGCAGGGGGCACTGAAGCTTTCTTT. It specifies CASSQVAGGTEAFF. V and J are TRBV4-1 and TRBJ1-1, with 7 bases matching TRBD1. The CDR3 length is 14 residues. V lost 1 base and J lost 4; bases outside the gene matches: 3. Per the germline V gene, CDR1 is MGHRA and CDR2 is YSYEKL.

This clone occurred a few times. V usage is TRBV7-9 and J usage is TRBJ1-2; 7 positions agree with TRBD1. CDR3 length: 13 residues. Germline CDR1 reads SEHNR; CDR2 reads FQNEAQ (reference sequence). J gave up 4 bases and V 5 bases, and 4 bases lay outside the gene matches. For the CDR3, the DNA is TGTGCCAGCAGCGGGGGACAGCTCTATGGCTACACCTTC. It specifies CASSGGQLYGYTF.

This sequence joins TRBV24-1 and TRBJ1-3; D gene unclear. The CDR3 spans 16 residues. CDR1 and CDR2 (germline): KGHDR, SFDVKD. Trimming shortened V by 4 bases and J by 0 bases, and 12 bases separated the two germline ends. The CDR3 DNA is TGTGCCACCAGTGACCGCTCAAGCGACTCTGGAAACACCATATATTTT. As protein: CATSDRSSDSGNTIYF.

This chain uses TRBV4-3 with TRBJ2-7, with TRBD1 matching over 9 bases. V trimming: 5 bases; J trimming: 2 bases; junction bases outside the gene matches: 7. Germline assignment: CDR1 LGHNA and CDR2 YSLEER. The CDR3 covers 15 residues. The CDR3 loop reads CASSSRTGVTYEQYF. The CDR3 region has the DNA TGCGCCAGCAGCTCTCGGACAGGGGTAACCTACGAGCAGTACTTC.

This clone was found a few times. The V call is TRBV5-6, the J call TRBJ1-2, with D possibly matching TRBD1 (5 bases). Trimming shortened V by 0 bases and J by 5 bases, and 8 bases separated the two germline ends. Germline V gene lookup returns CDR1 SGHDT and CDR2 YYEEEE. CDR3 size: 13 residues. CDR3 sequence reads: CASSLVREYGYTF. The CDR3 coding sequence is TGTGCCAGCAGCTTGGTCAGGGAATATGGCTACACCTTC.

The chain uses TRBV11-2 and TRBJ2-7, with TRBD1 identical over 8 bases. This CDR3 is 14 amino acids long. Trimming cost V 5 bases and J 5 bases; bases outside gene matches: 8. Germline V CDR1 and CDR2: SGHAT, FQNNGV. In DNA form, the CDR3 reads TGTGCCAGCAGCCTAGGACAGGGTACCCACGAGCAGTACTTC. It is translated as CASSLGQGTHEQYF.

Only a few counts were recorded for this clone. This same CDR3 is encoded by further DNA sequences in the sample. The chain combines TRBV18 with TRBJ1-1; TRBD1 matches at 8 bases. Germline lookup yields CDR1 KGHSH and CDR2 LQKENI. CDR3 length: 14 residues. V was clipped by 3 bases and J by 0 bases; unmatched bases: 0. CDR3 sequence: CASSPDRVNTEAFF. Written as DNA, the CDR3 is TGTGCCAGCTCACCGGACAGGGTGAACACTGAAGCTTTCTTT.

CDR3 protein: CASSFPGLAGGRNEQFF. DNA for the CDR3: TGCGCCAGCAGCTTCCCCGGACTAGCGGGGGGGAGGAATGAGCAGTTCTTC. The J gene is TRBJ2-1, the V gene TRBV5-1; 15 bases align to TRBD2. In germline, CDR1 is SGHRS, CDR2 YFSETQ. The junction had 7 bases not matched to a gene; V was cut back by 2 bases and J by 7 bases. This CDR3 is 17 amino acids long.

V gene TRBV7-2 combines with J gene TRBJ2-5; 9 bases agree with TRBD1. The length of the CDR3 is 17 residues. The ends lost 2 bases at V and 4 bases at J; junction bases unmatched: 11. Germline-derived CDR1 and CDR2 are SGHTA and FQGNSA. CDR3 amino acids: CASSLINGGTGPETQYF. As DNA, the CDR3 is TGTGCCAGCAGCTTAATAAATGGCGGGACAGGGCCAGAGACCCAGTACTTC.

Comments on this clone: At the DNA level, this CDR3 is encoded by other sequences in the same sample as well. The genes are TRBV18 and TRBJ1-5; D is uncertain. The CDR3 runs to 14 residues. From germline, CDR1 is KGHSH and CDR2 LQKENI. V gave up 5 bases and J gave up 1 base, with 9 bases separating them. CDR3 sequence: CASSGAESNQPQHF. CDR3 nucleotide sequence: TGTGCCAGCTCAGGAGCTGAGAGCAATCAGCCCCAGCATTTT. The entire variable domain, with the rest obtained from reference TRBV18 and TRBJ1-5, is as follows: NAGVMQNPRHLVRRRGQEARLRCSPMKGHSHVYWYRQLPEEGLKFMVYLQKENIIDESGMPKERFSAEFPKEGPSILRIQQVVRGDSAAYFCASSGAESNQPQHFGDGTRLSIL.

The chain has TRBV28 and TRBJ1-5; D is unresolved. The V gene lost 7 bases and the J gene lost 0 bases, with 22 bases spanning the gap. The CDR3 length is 18 residues. The germline CDR1 and CDR2 sequences are MDHEN and SYDVKM. The CDR3 sequence is CASTHARVGIYSNQPQHF. The CDR3 nucleotides are TGTGCCAGCACCCACGCGAGGGTAGGGATTTATAGCAATCAGCCCCAGCATTTT.